Listed below are T cell receptor beta chains from one sample, sequenced in a study of cytotoxic CD8 clonotypes in ibrutinib-treated CLL. Some clones are missing from TCRdb's copy, which holds only in-frame ones; the method was immunoSEQ multiplex PCR. The table lists approximately 47,000 clones, 65% of them singletons. Source: PBMCs, taken after 24 months of ibrutinib treatment. Receptors originate from a human donor with chronic lymphocytic leukemia. CDR3s include the opening cysteine and the closing phenylalanine or tryptophan. The order of the fields is clone size, D gene, J gene, V gene, CDR3 DNA, CDR3 protein. The D gene is left open where the match is weak. Clone size is stated in some rows and not others, as once, few, many or a class when expanded.

clone size: .; D gene: .; J gene: TRBJ1-2; V gene: TRBV30; CDR3 DNA: TGTGCCTATTCGACAGGCCCATCCTATGGCTACACCTTC; CDR3 protein: CAYSTGPSYGYTF
clone size: .; D gene: .; J gene: TRBJ2-7; V gene: TRBV18; CDR3 DNA: TGTGCCAGCTCACCTCTCCCCGGCCCTTCCTACGAGCAGTACTTC; CDR3 protein: CASSPLPGPSYEQYF
clone size: .; D gene: .; J gene: TRBJ2-2; V gene: TRBV28; CDR3 DNA: TGTGCCAGCAGTCCGACGACCCGTTACGCCGGGGAGCTGTTTTTT; CDR3 protein: CASSPTTRYAGELFF
clone size: .; D gene: .; J gene: TRBJ1-5; V gene: TRBV10-3; CDR3 DNA: TGTGCCATCAGTGGGACCTACAATCAGCCCCAGCATTTT; CDR3 protein: CAISGTYNQPQHF
clone size: .; D gene: TRBD1; J gene: TRBJ1-3; V gene: TRBV4-1; CDR3 DNA: TGCGCCAGCAGCCAAGGGGTCCAGGGGGAAAACACCATATATTTT; CDR3 protein: CASSQGVQGENTIYF
clone size: .; D gene: .; J gene: TRBJ2-2; V gene: TRBV9; CDR3 DNA: TGTGCCAGCAGCCCCCCAGACCCCATCCGGCTCACCGGGGAGCTGTTTTTT; CDR3 protein: CASSPPDPIRLTGELFF
clone size: few; D gene: .; J gene: TRBJ1-2; V gene: TRBV7-6; CDR3 DNA: TGTGCCAGCAGCTCGGAATGGGATGGCTACACCTTC; CDR3 protein: CASSSEWDGYTF
clone size: .; D gene: .; J gene: TRBJ2-3; V gene: TRBV19; CDR3 DNA: TGTGCCAGTAGTAGAGGGACCCACTCCCTTGGAGATACGCAGTATTTT; CDR3 protein: CASSRGTHSLGDTQYF
clone size: .; D gene: .; J gene: TRBJ2-7; V gene: TRBV7-7; CDR3 DNA: TGTGCTAGCAGCTTGAACTGGGGGGTAGGAAACGAGCAGTACTTC; CDR3 protein: CASSLNWGVGNEQYF
clone size: .; D gene: .; J gene: TRBJ1-4; V gene: TRBV19; CDR3 DNA: TGTGCCAGTAGTACAGGGACCAAATATGAAAAACTGTTTTTT; CDR3 protein: CASSTGTKYEKLFF
clone size: .; D gene: .; J gene: TRBJ2-3; V gene: TRBV7-9; CDR3 DNA: TGTGCCAGCAGCTTTAGTCTAGCACCGGATACGCAGTATTTT; CDR3 protein: CASSFSLAPDTQYF
clone size: few; D gene: TRBD2; J gene: TRBJ2-7; V gene: TRBV14; CDR3 DNA: TGTGCCAGCAGCCGGGAGGGAGCCGAGCAGTACTTC; CDR3 protein: CASSREGAEQYF
clone size: .; D gene: TRBD1; J gene: TRBJ1-2; V gene: TRBV18; CDR3 DNA: TGTGCCAGCTCACCACGGATGGGACAGTTTTATGGCTACACCTTC; CDR3 protein: CASSPRMGQFYGYTF
clone size: .; D gene: .; J gene: TRBJ1-4; V gene: TRBV10-3; CDR3 DNA: TGTGCCATCAGAGCCGGGACGGATAATGAAAAACTGTTTTTT; CDR3 protein: CAIRAGTDNEKLFF
clone size: .; D gene: .; J gene: TRBJ2-1; V gene: TRBV14; CDR3 DNA: TGTGCCAGCAGCCGCAGGGGCGGTGAGCAGTTCTTC; CDR3 protein: CASSRRGGEQFF
clone size: .; D gene: TRBD2; J gene: TRBJ2-2; V gene: TRBV5-4; CDR3 DNA: TGTGCCAGCAGCTTGGCCGGGACTAGCGACACCGGGGAGCTGTTTTTT; CDR3 protein: CASSLAGTSDTGELFF
clone size: .; D gene: TRBD1; J gene: TRBJ1-2; V gene: TRBV18; CDR3 DNA: TGTGCCAGCTCACCTTCGGGACAGGGTGCTTTCTATGGCTACACCTTC; CDR3 protein: CASSPSGQGAFYGYTF